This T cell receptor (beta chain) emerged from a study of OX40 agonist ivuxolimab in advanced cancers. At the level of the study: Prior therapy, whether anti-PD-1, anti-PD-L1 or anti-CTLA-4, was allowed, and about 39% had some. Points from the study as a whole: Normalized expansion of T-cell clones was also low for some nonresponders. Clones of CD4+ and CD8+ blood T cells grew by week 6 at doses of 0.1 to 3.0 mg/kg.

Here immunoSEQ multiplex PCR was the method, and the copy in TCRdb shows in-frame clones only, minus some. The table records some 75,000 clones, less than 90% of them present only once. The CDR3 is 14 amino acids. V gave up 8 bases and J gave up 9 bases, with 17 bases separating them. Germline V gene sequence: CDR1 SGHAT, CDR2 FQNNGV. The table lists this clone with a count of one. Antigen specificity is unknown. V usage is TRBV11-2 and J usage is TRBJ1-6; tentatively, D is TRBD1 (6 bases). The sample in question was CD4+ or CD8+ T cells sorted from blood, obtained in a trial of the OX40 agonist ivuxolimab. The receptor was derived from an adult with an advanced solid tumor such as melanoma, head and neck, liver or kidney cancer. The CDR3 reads CASALRGQGSPLHF. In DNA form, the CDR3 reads TGTGCCAGCGCGCTGCGGGGGCAAGGTTCACCCCTCCACTTT.